The clone carrying this T cell receptor (beta chain) was observed a few times. Its antigen is not known. The source of the sample is a study of blood T cells in healthy people across ages. The authors ran a second PCR of roughly 6 to 11 cycles using a sample-barcoded 5' primer and a J-beta primer mix. TCRdb redid the calling of the 5' RACE reads with MiXCR, one entry per CDR3 protein. Here the sample spans about 1.1 million distinct CDR3 sequences, about two fifths being singletons. General study results and limits: With naive T cell percentage, TCR beta diversity showed a strong correlation.

Germline V lookup: CDR1 SGHRS, CDR2 YFSETQ. Losses at the gene ends were 1 base for V and 8 bases for J; bases not matched to a gene: 10. The CDR3 runs 16 residues. Sequencing input: blood. This TCR derives from a man aged 18 to 35 in good health. V usage is TRBV5-1 and J usage is TRBJ2-3; TRBD2 aligns across 10 bases. The CDR3 loop reads CASSLLTSGQEGTQYF. The CDR3 nucleotides are TGCGCCAGCAGCTTGTTGACTAGCGGGCAGGAGGGTACGCAGTATTTT.